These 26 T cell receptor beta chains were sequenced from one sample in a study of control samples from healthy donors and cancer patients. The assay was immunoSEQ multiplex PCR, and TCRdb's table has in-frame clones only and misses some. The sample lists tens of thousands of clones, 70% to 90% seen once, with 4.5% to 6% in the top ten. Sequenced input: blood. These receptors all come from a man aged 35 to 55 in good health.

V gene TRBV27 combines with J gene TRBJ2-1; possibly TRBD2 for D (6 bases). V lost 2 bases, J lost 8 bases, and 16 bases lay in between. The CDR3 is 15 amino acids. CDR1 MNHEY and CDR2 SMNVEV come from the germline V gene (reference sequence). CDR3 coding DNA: TGTGCCAGCAGTTTACGGGGGAGGCTTTTGGATGAGCAGTTCTTC. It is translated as CASSLRGRLLDEQFF.

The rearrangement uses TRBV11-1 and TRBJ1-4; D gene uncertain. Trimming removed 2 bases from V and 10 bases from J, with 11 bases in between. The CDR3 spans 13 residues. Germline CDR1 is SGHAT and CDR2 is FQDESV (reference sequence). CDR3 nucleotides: TGTGCCAGCAGCTTACGCGGGGATGGAAAACTGTTTTTT. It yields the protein CASSLRGDGKLFF.

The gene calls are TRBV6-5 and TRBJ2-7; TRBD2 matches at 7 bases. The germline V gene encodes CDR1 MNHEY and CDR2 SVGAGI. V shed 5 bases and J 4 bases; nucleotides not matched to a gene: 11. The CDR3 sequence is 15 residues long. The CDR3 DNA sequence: TGTGCCAGCAGTCTTGAACTGGGGGGGAATTACGAGCAGTACTTC. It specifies CASSLELGGNYEQYF.

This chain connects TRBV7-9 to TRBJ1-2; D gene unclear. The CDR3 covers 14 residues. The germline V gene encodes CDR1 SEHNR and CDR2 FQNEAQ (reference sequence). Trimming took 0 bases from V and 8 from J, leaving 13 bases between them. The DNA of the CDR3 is TGTGCCAGCAGCTTAGCTGGGAACGAGATGGGCTACACCTTC. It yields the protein CASSLAGNEMGYTF.

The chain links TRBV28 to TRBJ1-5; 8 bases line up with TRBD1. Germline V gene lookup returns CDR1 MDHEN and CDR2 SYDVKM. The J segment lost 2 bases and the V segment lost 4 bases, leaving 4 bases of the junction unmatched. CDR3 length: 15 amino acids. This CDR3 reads CASSSDRVGNQPQHF. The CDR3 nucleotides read TGTGCCAGCAGTTCGGACAGGGTGGGCAATCAGCCCCAGCATTTT.

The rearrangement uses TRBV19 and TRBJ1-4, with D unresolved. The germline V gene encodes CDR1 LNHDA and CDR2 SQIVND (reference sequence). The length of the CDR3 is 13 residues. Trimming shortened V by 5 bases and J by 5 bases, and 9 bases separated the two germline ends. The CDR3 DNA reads TGTGCCAGTAGTCTAGGCATGAATGAAAAACTGTTTTTT. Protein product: CASSLGMNEKLFF.

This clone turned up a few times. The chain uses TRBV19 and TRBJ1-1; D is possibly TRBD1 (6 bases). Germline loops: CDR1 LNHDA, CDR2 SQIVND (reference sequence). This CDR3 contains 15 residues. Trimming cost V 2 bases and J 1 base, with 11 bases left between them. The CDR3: CASSITGFSNTEAFF. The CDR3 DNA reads TGTGCCAGTAGTATAACAGGGTTTTCGAACACTGAAGCTTTCTTT.

The CDR3, as DNA: TGTGCCTGGAGTGAGACAGGGGGCAATTCACCCCTCCACTTT. Its translation is CAWSETGGNSPLHF. This chain links TRBV30 with TRBJ1-6, with TRBD1 matching 10 bases. This CDR3 has 14 residues. Germline values: CDR1 GTSNPN, CDR2 SVGIG (reference sequence). Germline trimming cut 1 base from V and 7 bases from J; bases unmatched to any gene: 1.

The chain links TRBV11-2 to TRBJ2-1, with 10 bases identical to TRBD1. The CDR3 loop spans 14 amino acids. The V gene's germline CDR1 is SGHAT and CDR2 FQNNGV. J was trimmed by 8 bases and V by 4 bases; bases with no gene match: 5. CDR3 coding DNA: TGTGCCAGCAGCTGGGGGACAGGGGATGATGAGCAGTTCTTC. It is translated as CASSWGTGDDEQFF.

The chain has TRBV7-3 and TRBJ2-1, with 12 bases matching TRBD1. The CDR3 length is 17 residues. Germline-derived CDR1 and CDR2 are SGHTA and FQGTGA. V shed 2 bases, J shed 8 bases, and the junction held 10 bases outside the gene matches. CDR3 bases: TGTGCCAGCAGCTTATTCTTGGGACAGGGGGCGTTAGATGAGCAGTTCTTC. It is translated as CASSLFLGQGALDEQFF.

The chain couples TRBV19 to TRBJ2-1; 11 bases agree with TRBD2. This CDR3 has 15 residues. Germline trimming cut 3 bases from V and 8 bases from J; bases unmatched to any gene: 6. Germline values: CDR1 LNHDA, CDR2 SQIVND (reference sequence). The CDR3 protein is CASSIIAGGRDEQFF. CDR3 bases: TGTGCCAGTAGTATCATAGCGGGAGGGCGGGATGAGCAGTTCTTC. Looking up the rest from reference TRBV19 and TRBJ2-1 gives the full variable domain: DGGITQSPKYLFRKEGQNVTLSCEQNLNHDAMYWYRQDPGQGLRLIYYSQIVNDFQKGDIAEGYSVSREKKESFPLTVTSAQKNPTAFYLCASSIIAGGRDEQFFGPGTRLTVL.

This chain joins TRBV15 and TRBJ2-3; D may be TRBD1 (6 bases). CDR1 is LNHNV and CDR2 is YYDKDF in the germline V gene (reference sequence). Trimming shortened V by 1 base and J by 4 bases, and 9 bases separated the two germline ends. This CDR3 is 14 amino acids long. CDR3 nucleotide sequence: TGTGCCACCAGCAGAGGACAGGCAGCAGATACGCAGTATTTT. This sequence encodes CATSRGQAADTQYF. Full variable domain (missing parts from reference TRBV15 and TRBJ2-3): DAMVIQNPRYQVTQFGKPVTLSCSQTLNHNVMYWYQQKSSQAPKLLFHYYDKDFNNEADTPDNFQSRRPNTSFCFLDIRSPGLGDTAMYLCATSRGQAADTQYFGPGTRLTVL.

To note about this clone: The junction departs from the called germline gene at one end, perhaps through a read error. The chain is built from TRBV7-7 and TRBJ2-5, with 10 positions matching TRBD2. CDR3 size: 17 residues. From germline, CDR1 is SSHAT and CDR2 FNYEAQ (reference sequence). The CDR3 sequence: CASSLSLAGEDPGIQYF. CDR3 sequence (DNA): TGTGCTAGCAGCTTATCCCTAGCGGGAGAAGATCCGGGGATCCAGTACTTC.

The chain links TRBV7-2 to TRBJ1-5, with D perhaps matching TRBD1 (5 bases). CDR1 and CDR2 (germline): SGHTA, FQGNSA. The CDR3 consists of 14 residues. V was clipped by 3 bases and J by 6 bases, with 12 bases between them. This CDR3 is CASSLTGVSQPQHF. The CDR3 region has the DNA TGTGCCAGCAGCTTGACGGGGGTGAGTCAGCCCCAGCATTTT. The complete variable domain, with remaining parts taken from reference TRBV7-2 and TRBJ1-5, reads GAGVSQSPSNKVTEKGKDVELRCDPISGHTALYWYRQSLGQGLEFLIYFQGNSAPDKSGLPSDRFSAERTGGSVSTLTIQRTQQEDSAVYLCASSLTGVSQPQHFGDGTRLSIL.

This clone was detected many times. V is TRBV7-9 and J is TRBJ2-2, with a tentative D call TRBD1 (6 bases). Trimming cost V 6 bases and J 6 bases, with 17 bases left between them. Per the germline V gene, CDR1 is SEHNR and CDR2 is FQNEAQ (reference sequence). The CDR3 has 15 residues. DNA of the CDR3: TGTGCCAGCAGTTCACAGGGAAATGGTCCCGGGGAGCTGTTTTTT. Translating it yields CASSSQGNGPGELFF. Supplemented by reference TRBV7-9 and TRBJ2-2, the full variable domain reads DTGVSQNPRHKITKRGQNVTFRCDPISEHNRLYWYRQTLGQGPEFLTYFQNEAQLEKSRLLSDRFSAERPKGSFSTLEIQRTEQGDSAMYLCASSSQGNGPGELFFGEGSRLTVL.

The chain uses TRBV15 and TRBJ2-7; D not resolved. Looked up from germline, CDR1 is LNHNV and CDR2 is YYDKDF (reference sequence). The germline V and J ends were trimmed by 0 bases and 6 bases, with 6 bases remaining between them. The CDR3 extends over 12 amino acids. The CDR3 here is CATSRDWSEQYF. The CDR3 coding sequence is TGTGCCACCAGCAGAGATTGGTCCGAGCAGTACTTC.

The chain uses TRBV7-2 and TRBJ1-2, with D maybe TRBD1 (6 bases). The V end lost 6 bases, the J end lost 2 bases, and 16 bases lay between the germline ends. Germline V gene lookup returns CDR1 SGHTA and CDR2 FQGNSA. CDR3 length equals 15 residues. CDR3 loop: CASSTTWTANYGYTF. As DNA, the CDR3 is TGTGCCAGCAGTACGACATGGACAGCCAACTATGGCTACACCTTC. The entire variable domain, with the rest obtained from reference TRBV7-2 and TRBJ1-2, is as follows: GAGVSQSPSNKVTEKGKDVELRCDPISGHTALYWYRQSLGQGLEFLIYFQGNSAPDKSGLPSDRFSAERTGGSVSTLTIQRTQQEDSAVYLCASSTTWTANYGYTFGSGTRLTVV.

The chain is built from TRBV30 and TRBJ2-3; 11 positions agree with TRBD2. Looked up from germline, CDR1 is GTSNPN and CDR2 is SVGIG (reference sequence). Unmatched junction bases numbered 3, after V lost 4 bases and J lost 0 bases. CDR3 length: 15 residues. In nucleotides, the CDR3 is TGTGCCTGGATGGGACTAGCGGCAAGCACAGATACGCAGTATTTT. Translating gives CAWMGLAASTDTQYF.

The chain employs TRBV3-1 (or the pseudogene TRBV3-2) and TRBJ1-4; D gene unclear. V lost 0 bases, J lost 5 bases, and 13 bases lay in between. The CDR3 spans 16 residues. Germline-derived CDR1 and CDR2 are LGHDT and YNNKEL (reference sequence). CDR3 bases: TGTGCCAGCAGCCAAGAGGTTCCAGGCGTCAATGAAAAACTGTTTTTT. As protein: CASSQEVPGVNEKLFF.

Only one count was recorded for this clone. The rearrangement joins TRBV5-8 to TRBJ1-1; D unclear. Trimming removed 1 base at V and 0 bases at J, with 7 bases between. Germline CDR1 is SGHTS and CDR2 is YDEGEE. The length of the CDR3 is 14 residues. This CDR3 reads CASSLRMMNTEAFF. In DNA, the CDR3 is TGTGCCAGCAGCTTGAGGATGATGAACACTGAAGCTTTCTTT.

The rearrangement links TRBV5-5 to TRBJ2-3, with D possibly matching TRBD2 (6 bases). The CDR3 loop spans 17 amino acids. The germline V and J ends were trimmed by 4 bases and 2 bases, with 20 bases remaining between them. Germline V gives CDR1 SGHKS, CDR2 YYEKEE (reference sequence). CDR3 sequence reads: CASSQLAMGPTTDTQYF. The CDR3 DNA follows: TGTGCCAGCAGCCAACTAGCTATGGGCCCCACCACAGATACGCAGTATTTT.

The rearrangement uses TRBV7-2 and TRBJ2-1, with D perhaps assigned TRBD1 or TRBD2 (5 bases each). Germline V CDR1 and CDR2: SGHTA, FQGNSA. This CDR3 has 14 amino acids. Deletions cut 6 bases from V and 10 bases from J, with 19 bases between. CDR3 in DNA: TGTGCCAGCAGGAGGGGCGGGCTGGGCTCGGAGCAGTTCTTC. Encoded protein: CASRRGGLGSEQFF.

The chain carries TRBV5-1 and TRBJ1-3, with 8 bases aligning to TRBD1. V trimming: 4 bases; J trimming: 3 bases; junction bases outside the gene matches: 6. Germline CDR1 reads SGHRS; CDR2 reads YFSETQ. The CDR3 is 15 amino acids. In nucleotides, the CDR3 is TGCGCCAGCAGCGTACAGGGGGTCAGTGGAAACACCATATATTTT. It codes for CASSVQGVSGNTIYF.

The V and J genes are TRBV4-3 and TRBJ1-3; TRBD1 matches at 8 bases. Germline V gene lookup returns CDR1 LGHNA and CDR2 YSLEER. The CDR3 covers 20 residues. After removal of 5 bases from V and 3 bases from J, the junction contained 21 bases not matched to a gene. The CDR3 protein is CASSDRVEGQELLDGNTIYF. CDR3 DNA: TGCGCCAGCAGCGACCGGGTAGAGGGACAGGAGCTCTTGGATGGAAACACCATATATTTT.

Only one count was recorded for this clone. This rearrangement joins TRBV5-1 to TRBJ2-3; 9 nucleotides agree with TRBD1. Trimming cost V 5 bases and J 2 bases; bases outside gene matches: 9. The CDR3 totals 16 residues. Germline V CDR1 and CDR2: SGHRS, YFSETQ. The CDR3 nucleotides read TGCGCCAGCAGTCTGAACACAGGGGGCAACACAGATACGCAGTATTTT. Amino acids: CASSLNTGGNTDTQYF.

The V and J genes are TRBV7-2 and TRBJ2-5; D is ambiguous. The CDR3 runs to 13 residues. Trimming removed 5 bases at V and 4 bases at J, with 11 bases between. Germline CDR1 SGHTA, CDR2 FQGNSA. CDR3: CASSPIPPETQYF. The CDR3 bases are TGTGCCAGCAGCCCCATCCCCCCAGAGACCCAGTACTTC.